There are a few counts of the clone carrying this T cell receptor (beta chain). This record comes from a study of OX40 agonist ivuxolimab in advanced cancers. Turning to the study itself: Prior anti-PD-1, anti-PD-L1 or anti-CTLA-4 therapy did not bar entry, and more than 35% had some.

The assay was immunoSEQ multiplex PCR, and TCRdb's table has in-frame clones only and misses some. Of tens of thousands of clones listed, around 89% are singletons. Germline CDR1 is SGHVS and CDR2 is FQNEAQ. The V segment lost 6 bases and the J segment 0 bases; nucleotides outside the gene matches: 3. The CDR3 has 14 amino acids. The chain recombines TRBV7-8 with TRBJ2-7; 9 bases map to TRBD2. The sequence derives from an adult with an advanced solid tumor such as melanoma, head and neck, liver or kidney cancer. Specimen: CD4+ or CD8+ T cells sorted from blood, collected in a trial of the OX40 agonist ivuxolimab. The CDR3 bases are TGTGCCAGCAGGGGAGCGGGAGGCTCCTACGAGCAGTACTTC. It translates to CASRGAGGSYEQYF. Combining the CDR3 with reference TRBV7-8 and TRBJ2-7 gives the whole variable domain GAGVSQSPRYKVAKRGQDVALRCDPISGHVSLFWYQQALGQGPEFLTYFQNEAQLDKSGLPSDRFFAERPEGSVSTLKIQRTQQEDSAVYLCASRGAGGSYEQYFGPGTRLTVT.